At least ten counts were recorded for the clone carrying this TCR beta chain. Its specificity is unknown. The protocol was immunoSEQ multiplex PCR, while the TCRdb copy is restricted to in-frame clones and leaves out a portion. This sample has about 37,000 clones, each found more than once. The CDR3 length is 16 residues. V was pared by 1 base and J by 4 bases, with 14 bases between. CDR1 is SGHVS, CDR2 FQNEAQ, per germline. This entry belongs to a study of T cells after posttransplantation cyclophosphamide. Study-wide results and caveats: TRB clonality was highly associated with recipient CMV seropositivity and reactivation.

The receptor was isolated from a man younger than 45 in good health and a related stem cell transplant donor. Sequenced input: PBMCs. The V call is TRBV7-8, the J call TRBJ1-5; no reliable D call. The CDR3 reads CASSLELMVDNQPQHF. The CDR3 bases are TGTGCCAGCAGCTTAGAATTGATGGTAGATAATCAGCCCCAGCATTTT.